The 20 T cell receptor beta chains in this list originate from one sample, sequenced in a study of shared clonotypes between healthy human individuals. The data were produced by immunoSEQ multiplex PCR, yet TCRdb's version contains in-frame clones alone and is incomplete. The sample has fewer than 1.8 million clones; 98% to 99% are singletons. Input material: naive CD4+ T cells sorted from blood. Subset noted: CD45RA+ positively selected. These receptors originate from a man in his thirties or forties in good health.

The rearrangement links TRBV5-1 to TRBJ1-1, with a tentative D call TRBD1 (5 bases). CDR1 and CDR2 from the germline V gene are SGHRS and YFSETQ. Trimming removed 2 bases at V and 5 bases at J, with 7 bases between. The CDR3 contains 12 residues. Here the CDR3 DNA reads TGCGCCAGCAGCTTCGAGGGGACTGAAGCTTTCTTT. This sequence encodes CASSFEGTEAFF. The full variable domain, its missing parts supplied by reference TRBV5-1 and TRBJ1-1, is KAGVTQTPRYLIKTRGQQVTLSCSPISGHRSVSWYQQTPGQGLQFLFEYFSETQRNKGNFPGRFSGRQFSNSRSEMNVSTLELGDSALYLCASSFEGTEAFFGQGTRLTVV.

The genes are TRBV27 and TRBJ2-7; 7 bases agree with TRBD1. The V gene end was trimmed by 3 bases and the J gene end by 8 bases; junction bases not matched to a gene: 10. Germline-derived CDR1 and CDR2 are MNHEY and SMNVEV (reference sequence). The CDR3 loop spans 14 amino acids. CDR3 sequence reads: CASSFTATGLKQYF. CDR3 DNA sequence: TGTGCCAGCAGTTTCACGGCGACAGGGCTTAAGCAGTACTTC.

The chain links TRBV18 to TRBJ1-5, with D maybe TRBD1 (6 bases). The CDR3 length is 17 residues. The germline gives CDR1 KGHSH, CDR2 LQKENI. V lost 2 bases and J 4 bases, leaving 18 bases between the germline ends. The CDR3 region is CASSPALGAASNQPQHF. The CDR3 DNA sequence: TGTGCCAGCTCACCAGCCTTGGGGGCCGCTTCTAATCAGCCCCAGCATTTT.

The chain is built from TRBV6-6 and TRBJ2-7; D is possibly TRBD2 (6 bases). The CDR3 spans 15 residues. V was pared by 3 bases and J by 2 bases, with 14 bases between. CDR1 is MNHNY and CDR2 is SVGAGI in the germline V gene (reference sequence). DNA for the CDR3: TGTGCCAGCAGTTATCCGGGGGAGTATACCTACGAGCAGTACTTC. The encoded protein is CASSYPGEYTYEQYF.

The V and J genes are TRBV19 and TRBJ1-5; D call uncertain. The CDR3 is 12 residues long. CDR1 and CDR2 from the germline V gene are LNHDA and SQIVND (reference sequence). V dropped 6 bases and J dropped 9 bases, with 12 bases sitting between them. The CDR3 DNA reads TGTGCCAGTAGGATCGTCACGGGGCCCCAGCATTTT. Its protein product is CASRIVTGPQHF.

The chain joins TRBV2 to TRBJ2-1; D is ambiguous. The CDR3 is made up of 11 amino acids. Trimming took off 5 bases at V and 14 bases at J, with 13 bases between the two ends. Germline assignment: CDR1 SNHLY and CDR2 FYNNEI. In nucleotides, the CDR3 is TGTGCCAGCAGTTCTATCCGATGGAAGTTCTTC. Amino acids: CASSSIRWKFF.

This chain connects TRBV5-1 to TRBJ2-1; TRBD1 or TRBD2 may be the D gene (5 bases each). Germline CDR1 and CDR2: SGHRS and YFSETQ. CDR3 length equals 15 residues. Trimming removed 0 bases from V and 0 bases from J, with 7 bases in between. The CDR3 region has the DNA TGCGCCAGCAGCTTGGCGGGACCCTCCTACAATGAGCAGTTCTTC. It yields the protein CASSLAGPSYNEQFF.

J is TRBJ2-1 and V is TRBV6-5, with 10 bases lining up with TRBD1. The CDR3 runs 14 residues. Unmatched junction bases numbered 3, after V lost 2 bases and J lost 8 bases. Germline CDR1 MNHEY, CDR2 SVGAGI. The CDR3 DNA reads TGTGCCAGCAGTTACCGGGACAGGGGTCATGAGCAGTTCTTC. Translated: CASSYRDRGHEQFF.

This rearrangement joins TRBV18 to TRBJ2-5; 7 nucleotides match TRBD1. CDR1 and CDR2 from the germline V gene are KGHSH and LQKENI. The length of the CDR3 is 15 residues. V gave up 6 bases and J gave up 4 bases; unmatched junction bases: 11. The CDR3 protein is CASSQTGSLGETQYF. The CDR3 region has the DNA TGTGCCAGCTCCCAGACAGGGTCTTTGGGAGAGACCCAGTACTTC.

The V and J genes are TRBV11-2 and TRBJ2-2; 15 nucleotides align to TRBD2. The CDR3 is 17 residues long. With 5 bases clipped from V and 6 bases from J, the junction kept 7 bases outside the gene matches. Germline V gene sequence: CDR1 SGHAT, CDR2 FQNNGV. The CDR3 reads CASSLRTSGRAAGELFF. Here the CDR3 DNA reads TGTGCCAGCAGCCTGAGGACTAGCGGGAGGGCAGCCGGGGAGCTGTTTTTT.

This chain links TRBV28 with TRBJ2-2; weak D call: TRBD2 (6 bases). Germline-derived CDR1 and CDR2 are MDHEN and SYDVKM. Trimming cost V 7 bases and J 4 bases, with 19 bases left between them. This CDR3 is 16 amino acids long. This CDR3 is CASTLPGGHGTGELFF. The DNA of the CDR3 is TGTGCCAGCACTCTTCCCGGGGGTCATGGCACCGGGGAGCTGTTTTTT.

This sequence joins TRBV6-6 and TRBJ2-6, with 7 bases identical to TRBD1. The germline V gene has CDR1 MNHNY and CDR2 SVGAGI (reference sequence). The CDR3 is made up of 16 amino acids. V trimming: 2 bases; J trimming: 0 bases; junction bases outside the gene matches: 1. The CDR3 nucleotides read TGTGCCAGCAGTTACGGGACAGCCTCTGGGGCCAACGTCCTGACTTTC. Protein: CASSYGTASGANVLTF.

The gene calls are TRBV5-1 and TRBJ2-3; tentative D call: TRBD2 (7 bases). V lost 10 bases and J lost 3, with 18 bases in between. This CDR3 has 14 amino acids. Germline V gene data show CDR1 as SGHRS and CDR2 as YFSETQ. In nucleotides, the CDR3 is TGCGCCTCGGGGGGCGGGAGTATTACAGATACGCAGTATTTT. Protein: CASGGGSITDTQYF. Full variable domain (outside the CDR3, taken from reference TRBV5-1 and TRBJ2-3): KAGVTQTPRYLIKTRGQQVTLSCSPISGHRSVSWYQQTPGQGLQFLFEYFSETQRNKGNFPGRFSGRQFSNSRSEMNVSTLELGDSALYLCASGGGSITDTQYFGPGTRLTVL.

The chain joins TRBV7-8 to TRBJ2-7; unclear D gene. The CDR3 has 13 amino acids. Trimming left V 2 bases short and J 3 bases short, with 8 bases between. Germline V lookup: CDR1 SGHVS, CDR2 FQNEAQ. CDR3 protein: CASSLLVHYEQYF. As DNA, the CDR3 is TGTGCCAGCAGCTTATTGGTTCACTACGAGCAGTACTTC.

This clone was seen only once. The chain recombines TRBV18 with TRBJ2-2; D may be TRBD1 (6 bases). Germline loops: CDR1 KGHSH, CDR2 LQKENI. This CDR3 region has 15 residues. V lost 6 bases, J lost 4 bases, and 15 bases lay in between. The CDR3 sequence: CASSSWQGTTGELFF. CDR3 bases: TGTGCCAGCTCCTCTTGGCAGGGGACCACCGGGGAGCTGTTTTTT. Filled out from reference TRBV18 and TRBJ2-2, the complete variable domain reads NAGVMQNPRHLVRRRGQEARLRCSPMKGHSHVYWYRQLPEEGLKFMVYLQKENIIDESGMPKERFSAEFPKEGPSILRIQQVVRGDSAAYFCASSSWQGTTGELFFGEGSRLTVL.

CDR3 in amino acids: CASSEGTGAFYEQYF. The CDR3 coding sequence is TGTGCCAGCAGCGAAGGGACAGGGGCCTTCTACGAGCAGTACTTC. V is TRBV9 and J is TRBJ2-7, with 10 bases aligning to TRBD1. Trimming at V came to 3 bases and at J to 3 bases, leaving 6 bases not matched to a gene. The CDR3 is made up of 15 amino acids. Germline V gene data show CDR1 as SGDLS and CDR2 as YYNGEE.

The rearrangement joins TRBV6-1 to TRBJ2-1; D is possibly TRBD2 (6 bases). V was clipped by 6 bases and J by 8 bases, with 17 bases between them. The CDR3 consists of 14 residues. Germline values: CDR1 MNHNS, CDR2 SASEGT. CDR3 residues: CASRTTSRLDEQFF. The CDR3 DNA reads TGTGCCAGCAGGACTACTAGCCGCTTGGATGAGCAGTTCTTC.

V and J are TRBV9 and TRBJ2-7; possibly TRBD2 for D (5 bases). V lost 0 bases and J 3 bases, leaving 10 bases between the germline ends. The CDR3 spans 14 residues. Germline V gene sequence: CDR1 SGDLS, CDR2 YYNGEE. The CDR3 region is CASSVASGLYEQYF. The CDR3 nucleotides are TGTGCCAGCAGCGTAGCTTCTGGACTCTACGAGCAGTACTTC.

This clone appeared once. The chain joins TRBV2 to TRBJ1-1; D remains ambiguous. V was shortened by 6 bases and J by 5 bases, with 13 bases between the two germline ends. There are 13 residues in the CDR3. CDR1 and CDR2 (germline): SNHLY, FYNNEI. CDR3 sequence: CASSLDFNTEAFF. The CDR3, as DNA: TGTGCCAGCAGCTTGGACTTTAATACTGAAGCTTTCTTT.

The chain carries TRBV7-9 and TRBJ1-1; perhaps TRBD1 as D (5 bases). This CDR3 has 13 amino acids. The germline gives CDR1 SEHNR, CDR2 FQNEAQ (reference sequence). Trimming removed 3 bases at V and 11 bases at J, with 16 bases between. The CDR3 here is CASSFLDMTRAFF. The CDR3 coding sequence is TGTGCCAGCAGCTTCCTGGACATGACACGTGCTTTCTTT.